This T cell receptor beta chain was observed in a study of T cells in Graves' hyperthyroidism and ophthalmopathy. Details on this clonotype: Its antigen remains unidentified.

The trim removed 7 bases at V and 5 bases at J, leaving 6 bases unmatched. The CDR3 covers 14 residues. Study-level findings and limits: Clonotypes that were expanded in thyroid above 0.001 mostly appeared in blood too.

Uncontrolled infections, other autoimmune diseases, pregnancy or lactation led to exclusion of patients. TCR beta CDR3 regions were amplified from RNA transcripts. An initial round of RT-PCR targeting the TCR CDR3 relied on the HTBI primer set. TCRdb re-derived calls from the multiplex PCR reads in MiXCR, one entry per CDR3 protein. The sample yields about 410,000 distinct CDR3 sequences, 14% seen once. The origin of this receptor is a woman under 40 with Graves' ophthalmopathy. The J gene is TRBJ2-1, the V gene TRBV12-3 or TRBV12-4; 9 nucleotides line up with TRBD2. The sample consisted of blood. The CDR3 nucleotides read TGTGCCAGCACCGTAGCGGGGGAGGACAATGAGCAGTTCTTC. Translating it yields CASTVAGEDNEQFF.